Listed here are 4 T cell receptor beta chains from one sample, sequenced in a study of CD8+ T cells in alopecia areata. The sample's treatment: oral pan-JAK inhibitor, 5-10 mg twice daily. RNA was isolated and reverse transcribed to cDNA, the sequencing template. Measured with immunoSEQ multiplex PCR; TCRdb has only the in-frame clones, and not every one. The data contain hundreds of thousands of clones, around 64% of them singletons. The source was CD4+ T cells sorted from blood, collected at approximately week 51, from a patient treated with tofacitinib. The receptors derive from a human donor with alopecia areata.

The chain recombines TRBV30 with TRBJ1-2; 8 bases match TRBD1. The germline V gene has CDR1 GTSNPN and CDR2 SVGIG (reference sequence). CDR3 length: 12 amino acids. V was pared by 8 bases and J by 7 bases, with 9 bases of the junction left unmatched. CDR3 residues: CALDPGGRGYTF. CDR3 in DNA: TGTGCCCTGGACCCAGGGGGCCGTGGCTACACCTTC.

This clone was seen more than once but under ten times. The chain carries TRBV19 and TRBJ1-5; no definite D call. In germline, CDR1 is LNHDA, CDR2 SQIVND (reference sequence). CDR3 length: 13 residues. Trimming removed 7 bases from V and 7 bases from J, with 14 bases in between. CDR3 loop: CASKRGGSQPQHF. CDR3 DNA sequence: TGTGCCAGTAAAAGAGGTGGGAGCCAGCCCCAGCATTTT.

V usage is TRBV30 and J usage is TRBJ2-2, with D unclear. The CDR3 is 14 residues long. With 0 bases removed from V and 1 base from J, the gap between germline ends came to 6 bases. The germline V gene has CDR1 GTSNPN and CDR2 SVGIG (reference sequence). CDR3 region: CAWSVRKNTGELFF. In nucleotides, the CDR3 is TGTGCCTGGAGTGTACGAAAGAACACCGGGGAGCTGTTTTTT.

The chain carries TRBV29-1 and TRBJ1-2, with D possibly matching TRBD1 (6 bases). V lost 4 bases to trimming and J lost 3 bases, with 15 bases between them. The CDR3 extends over 14 amino acids. The germline CDR1 and CDR2 sequences are SQVTM and ANQGSEA. CDR3 coding DNA: TGCAGCGTTGCCCGGGACAATATACACTATGGCTACACCTTC. Translation: CSVARDNIHYGYTF.